This T cell receptor (beta chain) emerged from a study of CD8 T cells in ankylosing spondylitis. Making use of molecular barcodes, quantitative 5'-RACE generated TCR beta libraries. A single record per CDR3 protein comes from TCRdb applying MiXCR to the 5' RACE reads. In the table there are some 840,000 distinct CDR3 sequences, approximately 12% of which are singletons. A word on this clonotype: Its target is not known.

General study findings and limits: CD8+ disease-linked clones were present at relatively low frequencies in blood. A TCR beta motif of several highly homologous variants seemed to mark ankylosing spondylitis blood. It was reported that disease-linked clones were significantly enriched in matched ankylosing spondylitis synovial fluid. Past research had described some motif variants in reactive arthritis synovial fluid and blood.

V was clipped by 6 bases and J by 0 bases; unmatched bases: 7. Germline-derived CDR1 and CDR2 are WSHSY and SAAADI. The CDR3 extends over 16 amino acids. The V gene is TRBV10-2, the J gene TRBJ2-1; 8 positions agree with TRBD2. The TCR was taken from a male donor with ankylosing spondylitis. Sequenced: blood, either unsorted or a sorted T cell fraction (not recorded which). CDR3 sequence (DNA): TGCGCCAGCAGGAGATTTAGCGGGAACTCCTACAATGAGCAGTTCTTC. Its protein is CASRRFSGNSYNEQFF.